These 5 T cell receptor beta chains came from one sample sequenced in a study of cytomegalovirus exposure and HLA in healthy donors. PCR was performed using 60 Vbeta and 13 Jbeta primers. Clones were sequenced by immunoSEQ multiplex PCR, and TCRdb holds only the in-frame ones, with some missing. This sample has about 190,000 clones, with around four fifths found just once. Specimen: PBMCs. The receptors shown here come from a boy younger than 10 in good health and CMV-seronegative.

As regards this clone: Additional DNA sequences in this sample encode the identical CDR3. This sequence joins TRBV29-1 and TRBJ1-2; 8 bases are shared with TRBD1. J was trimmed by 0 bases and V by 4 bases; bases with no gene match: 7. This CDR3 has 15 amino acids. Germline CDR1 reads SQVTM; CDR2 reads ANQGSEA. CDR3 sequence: CSVGTGTGPNYGYTF. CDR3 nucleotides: TGCAGCGTTGGAACCGGGACAGGCCCTAACTATGGCTACACCTTC. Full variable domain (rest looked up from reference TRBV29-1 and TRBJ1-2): SAVISQKPSRDICQRGTSLTIQCQVDSQVTMMFWYRQQPGQSLTLIATANQGSEATYESGFVIDKFPISRPNLTFSTLTVSNMSPEDSSIYLCSVGTGTGPNYGYTFGSGTRLTVV.

CDR3: CAWSHSQSTDTQYF. Written as DNA, the CDR3 is TGTGCCTGGAGTCACTCCCAAAGCACAGATACGCAGTATTTT. The V and J genes are TRBV30 and TRBJ2-3; no clear D. The CDR3 contains 14 residues. Trimming pared 2 bases from V and 0 bases from J, leaving 9 bases between. Germline assignment: CDR1 GTSNPN and CDR2 SVGIG (reference sequence).

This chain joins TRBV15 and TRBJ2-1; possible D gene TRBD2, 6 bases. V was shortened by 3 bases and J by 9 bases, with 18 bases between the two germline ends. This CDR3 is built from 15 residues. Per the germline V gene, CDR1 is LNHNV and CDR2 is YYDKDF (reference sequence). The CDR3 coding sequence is TGTGCCACCAGCAGTGCATTGGGAGGACTCTTTGAGCAGTTCTTC. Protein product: CATSSALGGLFEQFF.

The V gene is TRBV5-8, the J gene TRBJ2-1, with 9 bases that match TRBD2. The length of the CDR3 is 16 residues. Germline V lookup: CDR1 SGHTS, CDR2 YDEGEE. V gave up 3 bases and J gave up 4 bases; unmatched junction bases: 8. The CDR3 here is CASSWEGLAGYNEQFF. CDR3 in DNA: TGTGCCAGCAGCTGGGAAGGTCTAGCGGGGTACAATGAGCAGTTCTTC.

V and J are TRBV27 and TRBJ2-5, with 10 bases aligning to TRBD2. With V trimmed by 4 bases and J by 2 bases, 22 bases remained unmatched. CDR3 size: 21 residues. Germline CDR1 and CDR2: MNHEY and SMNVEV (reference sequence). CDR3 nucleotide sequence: TGTGCCAGCAGTTACAGGCAAATCCCGGGACTAGCGATCATGGGGCAAGAGACCCAGTACTTC. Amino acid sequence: CASSYRQIPGLAIMGQETQYF.